Listed here is a single T cell receptor beta chain. At one end the junction does not follow the germline gene, possibly because of a read error. This specimen belongs to a study of blood T cell repertoires in COVID-19. Libraries were prepared by immunoSEQ multiplex PCR; TCRdb keeps only in-frame clonotypes and omits some of them. This sample has a few hundred thousand clones, with roughly four fifths found just once. The sequenced sample consisted of PBMCs or T cells enriched from blood (not recorded which). The receptor was derived from a man aged 25-45 years with acute COVID-19.

The CDR3 loop is CASSHATGPAGELFF. The CDR3 DNA reads TGTGCCAGCAGCCACGCGACAGGGCCCGCCGGGGAGCTGTTTTTT. The chain recombines TRBV5-1 with TRBJ2-2, with 7 positions matching TRBD1. The germline V gene encodes CDR1 SGHRS and CDR2 YFSETQ. The CDR3 is 15 amino acids. The full variable domain, completed using reference TRBV5-1 and TRBJ2-2, is KAGVTQTPRYLIKTRGQQVTLSCSPISGHRSVSWYQQTPGQGLQFLFEYFSETQRNKGNFPGRFSGRQFSNSRSEMNVSTLELGDSALYLCASSHATGPAGELFFGEGSRLTVL.